This TCR beta chain was captured in a study of spatial heterogeneity in lung cancer. MiXCR, applied by TCRdb to the 5' RACE reads, yields one record per CDR3 protein. This sample has 7,000 to 8,500 distinct CDR3 sequences, with roughly 5% found just once. CDR1 is SGHRS and CDR2 is YFSETQ in the germline V gene. The trim removed 2 bases at V and 1 base at J, leaving 2 bases unmatched. This CDR3 has 14 residues. Study-level findings and limits: Higher tumor mutation counts went along with higher counts of expanded intratumoral alpha and beta TCRs. Ubiquitous and regional expanded TCR counts correlated with ubiquitous and regional nonsynonymous mutations, respectively.

This clonotype was detected many times. What it binds is unknown. Sample time point: sample taken at primary tumor resection. The TCR was taken from a male donor with early-stage non-small cell lung cancer. The sample here was lung tumor tissue, taken at surgery. The chain combines TRBV5-1 with TRBJ1-1, with 7 nucleotides matching TRBD1. The chain's CDR3 is CASSFDRENTEAFF. The DNA for the CDR3 is TGCGCCAGCAGCTTCGACAGGGAGAACACTGAAGCTTTCTTT.